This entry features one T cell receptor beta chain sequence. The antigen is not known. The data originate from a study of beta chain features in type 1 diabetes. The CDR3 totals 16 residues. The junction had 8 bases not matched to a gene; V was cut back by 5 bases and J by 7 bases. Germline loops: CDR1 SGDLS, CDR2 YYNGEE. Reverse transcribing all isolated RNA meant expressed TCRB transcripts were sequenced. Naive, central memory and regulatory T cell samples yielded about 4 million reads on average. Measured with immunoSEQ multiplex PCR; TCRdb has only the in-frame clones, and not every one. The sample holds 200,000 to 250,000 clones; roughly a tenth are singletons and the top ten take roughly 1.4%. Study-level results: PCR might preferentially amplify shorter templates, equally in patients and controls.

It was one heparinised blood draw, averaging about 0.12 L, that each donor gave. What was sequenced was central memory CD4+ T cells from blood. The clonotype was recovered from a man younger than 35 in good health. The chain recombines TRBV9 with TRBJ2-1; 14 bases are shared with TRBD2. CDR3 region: CASSATSGRVRNEQFF. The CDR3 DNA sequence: TGTGCCAGCAGTGCGACTAGCGGGAGGGTTAGAAATGAGCAGTTCTTC.